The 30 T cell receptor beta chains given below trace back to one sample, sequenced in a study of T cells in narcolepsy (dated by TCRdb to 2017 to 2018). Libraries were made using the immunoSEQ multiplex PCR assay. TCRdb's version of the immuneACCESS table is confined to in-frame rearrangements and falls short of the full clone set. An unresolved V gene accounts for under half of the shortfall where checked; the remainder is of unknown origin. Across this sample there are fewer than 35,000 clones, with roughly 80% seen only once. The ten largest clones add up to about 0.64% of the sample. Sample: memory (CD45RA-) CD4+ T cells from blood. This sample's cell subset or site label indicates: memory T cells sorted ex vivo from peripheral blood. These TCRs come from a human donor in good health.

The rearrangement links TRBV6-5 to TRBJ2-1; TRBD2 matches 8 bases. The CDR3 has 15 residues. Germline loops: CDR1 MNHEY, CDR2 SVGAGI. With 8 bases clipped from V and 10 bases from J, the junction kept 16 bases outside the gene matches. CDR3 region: CASRLGTGGAREQFF. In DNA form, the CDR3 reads TGTGCCAGCCGACTGGGGACCGGGGGGGCCCGGGAGCAGTTCTTC.

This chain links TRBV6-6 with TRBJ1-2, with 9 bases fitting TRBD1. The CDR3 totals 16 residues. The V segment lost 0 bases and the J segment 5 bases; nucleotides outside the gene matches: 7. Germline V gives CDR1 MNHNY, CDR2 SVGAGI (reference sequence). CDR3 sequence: CASSYSGRDRVYGYTF. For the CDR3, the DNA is TGTGCCAGCAGTTACTCGGGGAGGGACAGGGTATATGGCTACACCTTC.

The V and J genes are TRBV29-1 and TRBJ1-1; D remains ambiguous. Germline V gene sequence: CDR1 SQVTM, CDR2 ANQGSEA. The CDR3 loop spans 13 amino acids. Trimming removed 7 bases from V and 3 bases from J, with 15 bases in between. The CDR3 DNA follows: TGCAGCGCCAGGACGCTCATGGACACTGAAGCTTTCTTT. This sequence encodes CSARTLMDTEAFF.

CDR3 protein: CASSARREAKNIQYF. Here the CDR3 DNA reads TGTGCCAGCAGCGCCCGCAGGGAGGCCAAAAACATTCAGTACTTC. The V gene is TRBV7-8, the J gene TRBJ2-4, with D possibly called TRBD1 or TRBD2 (5 bases each). CDR1 and CDR2 from the germline V gene are SGHVS and FQNEAQ. With 5 bases removed from V and 1 base from J, the gap between germline ends came to 12 bases. This CDR3 contains 15 residues.

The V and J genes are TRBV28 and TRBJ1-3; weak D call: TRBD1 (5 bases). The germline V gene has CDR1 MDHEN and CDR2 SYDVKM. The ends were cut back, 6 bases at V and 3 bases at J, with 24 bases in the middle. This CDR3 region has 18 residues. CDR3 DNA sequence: TGTGCCAGCAGCTCCCTCCGTCAGGGAGATCGAGGTGGAAACACCATATATTTT. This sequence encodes CASSSLRQGDRGGNTIYF. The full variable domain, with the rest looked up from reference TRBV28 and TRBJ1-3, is DVKVTQSSRYLVKRTGEKVFLECVQDMDHENMFWYRQDPGLGLRLIYFSYDVKMKEKGDIPEGYSVSREKKERFSLILESASTNQTSMYLCASSSLRQGDRGGNTIYFGEGSWLTVV.

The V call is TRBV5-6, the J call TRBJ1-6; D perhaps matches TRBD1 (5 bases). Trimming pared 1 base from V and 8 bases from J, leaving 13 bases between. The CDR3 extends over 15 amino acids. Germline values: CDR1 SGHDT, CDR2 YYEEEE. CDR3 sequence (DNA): TGTGCCAGCAGCTTGAAGGGGACCGGCCATTCACCCCTCCACTTT. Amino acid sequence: CASSLKGTGHSPLHF.

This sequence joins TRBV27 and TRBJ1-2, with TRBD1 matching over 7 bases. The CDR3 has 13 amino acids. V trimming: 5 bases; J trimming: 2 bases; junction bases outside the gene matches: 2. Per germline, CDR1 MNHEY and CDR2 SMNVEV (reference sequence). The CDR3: CASSQQGNYGYTF. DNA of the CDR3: TGTGCCAGCAGTCAACAGGGGAACTATGGCTACACCTTC.

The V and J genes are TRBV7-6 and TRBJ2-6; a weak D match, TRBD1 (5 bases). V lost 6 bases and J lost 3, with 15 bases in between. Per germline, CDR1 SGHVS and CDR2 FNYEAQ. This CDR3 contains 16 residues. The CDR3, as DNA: TGTGCCAGCAGATCTACAGGCTTCGGTGGGGCCAACGTCCTGACTTTC. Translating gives CASRSTGFGGANVLTF.

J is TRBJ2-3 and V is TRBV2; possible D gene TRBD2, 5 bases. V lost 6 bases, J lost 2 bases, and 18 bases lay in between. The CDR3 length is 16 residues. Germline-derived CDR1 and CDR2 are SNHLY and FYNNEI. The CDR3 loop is CASSQGLLEFTDTQYF. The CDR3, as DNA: TGTGCCAGCAGCCAAGGACTTTTAGAATTCACAGATACGCAGTATTTT.

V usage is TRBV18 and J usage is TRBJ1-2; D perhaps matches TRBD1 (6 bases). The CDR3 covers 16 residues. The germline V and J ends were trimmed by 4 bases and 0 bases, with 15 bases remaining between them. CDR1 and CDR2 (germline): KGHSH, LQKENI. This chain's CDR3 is CASSRTASAANYGYTF. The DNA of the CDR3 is TGTGCCAGCTCACGGACAGCGTCTGCCGCTAACTATGGCTACACCTTC.

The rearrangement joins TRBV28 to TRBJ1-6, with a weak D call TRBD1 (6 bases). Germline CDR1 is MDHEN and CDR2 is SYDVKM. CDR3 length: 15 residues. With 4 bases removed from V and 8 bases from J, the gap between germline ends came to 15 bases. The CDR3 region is CASSYGQGRYSPLHF. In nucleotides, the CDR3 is TGTGCCAGCAGTTACGGGCAGGGGAGGTATTCACCCCTCCACTTT.

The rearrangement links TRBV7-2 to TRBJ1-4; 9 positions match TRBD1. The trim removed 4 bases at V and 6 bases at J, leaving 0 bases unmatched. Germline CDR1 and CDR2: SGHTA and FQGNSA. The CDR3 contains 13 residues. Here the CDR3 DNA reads TGTGCCAGCAGCTGGACAGGGGATGAAAAACTGTTTTTT. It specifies CASSWTGDEKLFF.

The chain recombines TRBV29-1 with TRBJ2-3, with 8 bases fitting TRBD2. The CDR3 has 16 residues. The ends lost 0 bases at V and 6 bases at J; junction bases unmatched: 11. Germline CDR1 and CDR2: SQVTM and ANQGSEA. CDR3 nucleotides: TGCAGCGTTGAAGATGGTTGGCGGGGGGTCGGCGATACGCAGTATTTT. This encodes CSVEDGWRGVGDTQYF.

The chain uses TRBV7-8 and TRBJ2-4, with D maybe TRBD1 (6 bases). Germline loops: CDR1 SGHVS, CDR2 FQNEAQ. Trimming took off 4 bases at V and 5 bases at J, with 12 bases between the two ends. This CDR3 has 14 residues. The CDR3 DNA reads TGTGCCAGCAGCTCCCAGGGGCCCGAAAACATTCAGTACTTC. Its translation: CASSSQGPENIQYF.

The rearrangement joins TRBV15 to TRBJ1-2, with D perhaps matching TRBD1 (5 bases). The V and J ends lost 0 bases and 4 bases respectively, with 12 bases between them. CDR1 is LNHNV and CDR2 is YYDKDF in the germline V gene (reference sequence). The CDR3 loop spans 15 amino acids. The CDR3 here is CATSRERDGTYGYTF. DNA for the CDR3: TGTGCCACCAGCAGAGAAAGGGACGGCACCTATGGCTACACCTTC.

The DNA of the CDR3 is TGTGCCAGCATAGAGGAGGTGGCGTCGAATTCACCCCTCCACTTT. The encoded protein is CASIEEVASNSPLHF. The genes are TRBV2 and TRBJ1-6; D ambiguous. With 7 bases removed from V and 7 bases from J, the gap between germline ends came to 17 bases. This CDR3 contains 15 residues. CDR1 is SNHLY, CDR2 FYNNEI, per germline.

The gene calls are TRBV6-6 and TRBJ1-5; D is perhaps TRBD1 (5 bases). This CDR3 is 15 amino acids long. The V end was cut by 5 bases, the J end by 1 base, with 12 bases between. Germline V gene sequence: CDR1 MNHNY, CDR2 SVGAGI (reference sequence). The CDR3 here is CASSPWGMSNQPQHF. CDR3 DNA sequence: TGTGCCAGCAGTCCCTGGGGGATGAGCAATCAGCCCCAGCATTTT.

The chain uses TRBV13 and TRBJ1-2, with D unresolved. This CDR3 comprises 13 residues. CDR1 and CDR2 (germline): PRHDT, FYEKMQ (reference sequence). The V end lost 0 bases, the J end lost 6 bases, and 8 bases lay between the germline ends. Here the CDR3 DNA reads TGTGCCAGCAGCTTAGGTTTTAGAAATGGCTACACCTTC. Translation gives CASSLGFRNGYTF.

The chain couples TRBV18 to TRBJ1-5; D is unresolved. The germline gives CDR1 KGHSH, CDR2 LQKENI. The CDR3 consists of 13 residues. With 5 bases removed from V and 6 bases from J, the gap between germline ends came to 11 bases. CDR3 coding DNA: TGTGCCAGCTCAATTGATGGAAGTCAGCCCCAGCATTTT. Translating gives CASSIDGSQPQHF.

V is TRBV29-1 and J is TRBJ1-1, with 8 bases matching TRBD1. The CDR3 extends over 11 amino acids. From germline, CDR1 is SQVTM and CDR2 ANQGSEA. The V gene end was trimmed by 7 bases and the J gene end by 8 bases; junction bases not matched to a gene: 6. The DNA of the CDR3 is TGCAGCGCCTCAGGGGGCCACGAAGCTTTCTTT. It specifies CSASGGHEAFF.

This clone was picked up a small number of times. CDR3 residues: CASSTEGGNTGELFF. The CDR3 DNA reads TGCGCCAGCAGCACCGAAGGGGGTAACACCGGGGAGCTGTTTTTT. The chain uses TRBV5-1 and TRBJ2-2; possible D gene TRBD1, 6 bases. From germline, CDR1 is SGHRS and CDR2 YFSETQ. V was shortened by 4 bases and J by 2 bases, with 12 bases between the two germline ends. The CDR3 is made up of 15 amino acids.

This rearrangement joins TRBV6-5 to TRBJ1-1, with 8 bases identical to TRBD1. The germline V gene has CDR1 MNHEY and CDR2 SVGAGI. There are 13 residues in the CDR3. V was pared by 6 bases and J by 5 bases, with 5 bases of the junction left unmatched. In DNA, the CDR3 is TGTGCCAGCAGCAGGACAGGGCGTACTGAAGCTTTCTTT. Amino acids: CASSRTGRTEAFF.

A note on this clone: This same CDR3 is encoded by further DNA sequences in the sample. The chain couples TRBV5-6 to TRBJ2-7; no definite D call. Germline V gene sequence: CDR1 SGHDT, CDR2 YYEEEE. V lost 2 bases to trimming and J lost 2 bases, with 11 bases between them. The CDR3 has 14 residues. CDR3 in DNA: TGTGCCAGCAGCTTTCCTGGCCTAGCCTACGAGCAGTACTTC. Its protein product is CASSFPGLAYEQYF.

CDR3 residues: CASSQDGDRQETQYF. The CDR3 coding sequence is TGCGCCAGCAGCCAAGATGGGGACAGACAAGAGACCCAGTACTTC. This chain links TRBV4-3 with TRBJ2-5, with 7 bases lining up with TRBD1. V dropped 0 bases and J dropped 2; count of bases not matched to a gene: 3. There are 15 residues in the CDR3. The germline V gene encodes CDR1 LGHNA and CDR2 YSLEER.

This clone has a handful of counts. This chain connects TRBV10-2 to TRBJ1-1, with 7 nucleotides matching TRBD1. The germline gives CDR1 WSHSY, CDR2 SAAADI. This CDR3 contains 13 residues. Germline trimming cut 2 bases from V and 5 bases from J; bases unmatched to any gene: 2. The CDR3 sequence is CASSEAQGTEAFF. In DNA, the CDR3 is TGCGCCAGCAGTGAGGCACAGGGGACTGAAGCTTTCTTT.

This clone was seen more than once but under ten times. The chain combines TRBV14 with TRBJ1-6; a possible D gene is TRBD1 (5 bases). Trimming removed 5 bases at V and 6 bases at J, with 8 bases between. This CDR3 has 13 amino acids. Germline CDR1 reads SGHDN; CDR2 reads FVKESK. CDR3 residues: CASSRQLNSPLHF. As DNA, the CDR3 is TGTGCCAGCAGCAGACAGCTTAATTCACCCCTCCACTTT.

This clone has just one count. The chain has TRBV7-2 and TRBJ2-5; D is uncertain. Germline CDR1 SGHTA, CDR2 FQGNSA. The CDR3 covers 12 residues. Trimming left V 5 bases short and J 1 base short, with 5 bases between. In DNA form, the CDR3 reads TGTGCCAGCAGCATTAGCCAAGAGACCCAGTACTTC. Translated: CASSISQETQYF.

The CDR3 DNA reads TGTGCCAGTAGTATAGACCGGGGCTACACCTTC. Protein: CASSIDRGYTF. J is TRBJ1-2 and V is TRBV19; D call uncertain. V lost 0 bases and J 8 bases, leaving 4 bases between the germline ends. The CDR3 sequence is 11 residues long. CDR1 and CDR2 from the germline V gene are LNHDA and SQIVND (reference sequence).

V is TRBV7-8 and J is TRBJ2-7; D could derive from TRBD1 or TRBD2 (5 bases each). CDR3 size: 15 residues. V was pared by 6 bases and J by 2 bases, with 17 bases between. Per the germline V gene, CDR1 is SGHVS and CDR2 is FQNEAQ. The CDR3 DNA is TGTGCCAGCAGTAAAATTCCGGGACCCGCCTACGAGCAGTACTTC. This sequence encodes CASSKIPGPAYEQYF.

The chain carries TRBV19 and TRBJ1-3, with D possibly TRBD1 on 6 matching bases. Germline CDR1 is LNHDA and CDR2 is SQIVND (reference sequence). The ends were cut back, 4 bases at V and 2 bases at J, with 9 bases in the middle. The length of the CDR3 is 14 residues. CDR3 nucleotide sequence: TGTGCCAGTAGTAACAGGGTCGCTGGAAACACCATATATTTT. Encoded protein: CASSNRVAGNTIYF. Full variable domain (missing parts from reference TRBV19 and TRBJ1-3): DGGITQSPKYLFRKEGQNVTLSCEQNLNHDAMYWYRQDPGQGLRLIYYSQIVNDFQKGDIAEGYSVSREKKESFPLTVTSAQKNPTAFYLCASSNRVAGNTIYFGEGSWLTVV.